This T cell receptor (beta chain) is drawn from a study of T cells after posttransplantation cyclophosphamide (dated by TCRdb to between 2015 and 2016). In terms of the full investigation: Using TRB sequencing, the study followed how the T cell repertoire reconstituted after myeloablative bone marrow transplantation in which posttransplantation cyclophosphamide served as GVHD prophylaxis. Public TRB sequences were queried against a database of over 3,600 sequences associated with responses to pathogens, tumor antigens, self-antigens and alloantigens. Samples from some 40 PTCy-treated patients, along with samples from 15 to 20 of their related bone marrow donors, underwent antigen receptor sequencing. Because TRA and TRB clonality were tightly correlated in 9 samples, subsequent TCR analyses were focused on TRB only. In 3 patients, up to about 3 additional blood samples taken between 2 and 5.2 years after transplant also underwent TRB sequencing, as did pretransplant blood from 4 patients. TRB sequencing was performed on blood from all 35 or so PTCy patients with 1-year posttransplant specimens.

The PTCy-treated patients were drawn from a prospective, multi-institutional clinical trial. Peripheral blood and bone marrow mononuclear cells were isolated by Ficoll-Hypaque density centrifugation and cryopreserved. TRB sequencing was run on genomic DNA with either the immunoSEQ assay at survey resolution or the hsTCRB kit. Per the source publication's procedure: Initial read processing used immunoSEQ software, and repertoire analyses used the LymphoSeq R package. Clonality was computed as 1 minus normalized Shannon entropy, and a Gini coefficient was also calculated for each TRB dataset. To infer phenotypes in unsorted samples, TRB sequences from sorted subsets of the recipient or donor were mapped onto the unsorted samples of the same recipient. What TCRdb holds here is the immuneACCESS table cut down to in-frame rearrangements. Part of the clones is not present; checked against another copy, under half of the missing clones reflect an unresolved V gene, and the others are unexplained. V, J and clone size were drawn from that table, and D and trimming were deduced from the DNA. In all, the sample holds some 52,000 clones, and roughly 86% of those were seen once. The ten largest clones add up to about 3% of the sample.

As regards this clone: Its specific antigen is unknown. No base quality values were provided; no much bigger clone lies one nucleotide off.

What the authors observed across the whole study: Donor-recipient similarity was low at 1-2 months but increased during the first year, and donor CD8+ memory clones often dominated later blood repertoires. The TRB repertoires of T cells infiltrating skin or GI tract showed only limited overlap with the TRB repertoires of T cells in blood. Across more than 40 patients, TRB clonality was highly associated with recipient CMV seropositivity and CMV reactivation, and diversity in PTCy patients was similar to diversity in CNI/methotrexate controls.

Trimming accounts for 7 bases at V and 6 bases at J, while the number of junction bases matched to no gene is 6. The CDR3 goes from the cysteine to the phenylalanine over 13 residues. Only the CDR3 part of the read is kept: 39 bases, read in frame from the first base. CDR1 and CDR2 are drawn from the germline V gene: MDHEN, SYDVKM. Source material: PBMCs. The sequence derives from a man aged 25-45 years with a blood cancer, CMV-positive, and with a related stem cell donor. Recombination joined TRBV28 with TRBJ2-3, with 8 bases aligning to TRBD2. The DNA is TGTGCCAGCACCGATGGCGGGGGGGATACGCAGTATTTT. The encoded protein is CASTDGGGDTQYF.